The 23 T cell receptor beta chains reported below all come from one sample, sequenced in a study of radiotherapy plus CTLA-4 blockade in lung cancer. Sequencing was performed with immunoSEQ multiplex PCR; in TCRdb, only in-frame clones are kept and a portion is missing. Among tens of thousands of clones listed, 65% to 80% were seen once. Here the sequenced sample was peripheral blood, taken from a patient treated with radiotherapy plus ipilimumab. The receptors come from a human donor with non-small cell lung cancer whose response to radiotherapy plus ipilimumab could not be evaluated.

The CDR3 sequence: CASSKDRGYGYTF. CDR3 bases: TGTGCCAGCAGCAAAGACAGGGGCTATGGCTACACCTTC. The chain couples TRBV5-6 to TRBJ1-2; TRBD1 agrees at 8 bases. V shed 4 bases and J 4 bases; nucleotides not matched to a gene: 3. The CDR3 has 13 amino acids. Germline V gene lookup returns CDR1 SGHDT and CDR2 YYEEEE.

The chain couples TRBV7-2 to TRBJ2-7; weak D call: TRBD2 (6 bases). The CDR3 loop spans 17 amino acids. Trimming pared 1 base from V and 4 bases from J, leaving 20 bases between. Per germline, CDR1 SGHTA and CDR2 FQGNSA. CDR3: CASSLVAGGGRGYEQYF. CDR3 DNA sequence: TGTGCCAGCAGCTTAGTGGCCGGAGGAGGGAGAGGGTACGAGCAGTACTTC.

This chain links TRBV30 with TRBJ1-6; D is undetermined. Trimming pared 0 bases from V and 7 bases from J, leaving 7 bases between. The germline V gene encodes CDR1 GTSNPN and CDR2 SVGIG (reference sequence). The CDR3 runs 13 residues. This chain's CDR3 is CAWSVSLNSPLHF. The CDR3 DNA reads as TGTGCCTGGAGTGTTAGTCTGAATTCACCCCTCCACTTT.

The CDR3: CAWSPGRGRYEQYF. CDR3 nucleotides: TGTGCCTGGAGTCCTGGCAGGGGTAGATACGAGCAGTACTTC. This chain links TRBV30 with TRBJ2-7; D is possibly TRBD1 (6 bases). The germline V gene has CDR1 GTSNPN and CDR2 SVGIG (reference sequence). The CDR3 covers 14 residues. V was pared by 2 bases and J by 4 bases, with 15 bases between.

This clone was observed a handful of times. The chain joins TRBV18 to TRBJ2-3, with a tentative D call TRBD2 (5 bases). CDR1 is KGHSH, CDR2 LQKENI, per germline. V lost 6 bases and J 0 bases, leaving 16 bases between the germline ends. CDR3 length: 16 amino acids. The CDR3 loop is CASSPVASQSTDTQYF. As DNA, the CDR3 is TGTGCCAGCTCTCCTGTAGCGTCCCAGAGCACAGATACGCAGTATTTT.

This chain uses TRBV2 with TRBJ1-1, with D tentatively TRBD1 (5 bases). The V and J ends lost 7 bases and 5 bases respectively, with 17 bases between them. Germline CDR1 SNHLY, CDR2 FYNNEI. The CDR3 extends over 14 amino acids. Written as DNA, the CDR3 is TGTGCCAGCACCGTTGAGGGGCGGGGGACTGAAGCTTTCTTT. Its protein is CASTVEGRGTEAFF.

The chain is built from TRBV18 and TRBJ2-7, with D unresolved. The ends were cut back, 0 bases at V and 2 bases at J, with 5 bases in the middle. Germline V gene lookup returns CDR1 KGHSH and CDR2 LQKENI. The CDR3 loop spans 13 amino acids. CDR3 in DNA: TGTGCCAGCTCACCACCCCTCCCCTACGAGCAGTACTTC. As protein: CASSPPLPYEQYF.

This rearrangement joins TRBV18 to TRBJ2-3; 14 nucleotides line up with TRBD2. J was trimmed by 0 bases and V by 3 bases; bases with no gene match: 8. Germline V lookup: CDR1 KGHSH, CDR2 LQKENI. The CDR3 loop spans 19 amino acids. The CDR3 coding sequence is TGTGCCAGCTCACCCTCAGGACTAGCGGGGGGCAGGAGCACAGATACGCAGTATTTT. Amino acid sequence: CASSPSGLAGGRSTDTQYF.

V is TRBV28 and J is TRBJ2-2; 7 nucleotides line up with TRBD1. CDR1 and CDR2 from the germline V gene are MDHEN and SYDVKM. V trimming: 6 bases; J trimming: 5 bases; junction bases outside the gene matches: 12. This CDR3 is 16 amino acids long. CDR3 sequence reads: CASRPLRGRGTGELFF. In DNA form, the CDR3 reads TGTGCCAGCAGACCACTGAGGGGGCGAGGTACCGGGGAGCTGTTTTTT.

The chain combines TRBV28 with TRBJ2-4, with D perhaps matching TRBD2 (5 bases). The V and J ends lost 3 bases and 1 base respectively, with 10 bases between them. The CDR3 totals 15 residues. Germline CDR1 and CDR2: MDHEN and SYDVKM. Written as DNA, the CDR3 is TGTGCCAGCAGTTTTTCTGGGGAGGCCAAAAACATTCAGTACTTC. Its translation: CASSFSGEAKNIQYF.

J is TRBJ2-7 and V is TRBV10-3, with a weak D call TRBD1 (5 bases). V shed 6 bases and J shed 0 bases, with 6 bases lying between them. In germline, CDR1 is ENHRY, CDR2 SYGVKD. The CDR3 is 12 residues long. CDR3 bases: TGTGCCATCAGGGACAACTCCTACGAGCAGTACTTC. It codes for CAIRDNSYEQYF.

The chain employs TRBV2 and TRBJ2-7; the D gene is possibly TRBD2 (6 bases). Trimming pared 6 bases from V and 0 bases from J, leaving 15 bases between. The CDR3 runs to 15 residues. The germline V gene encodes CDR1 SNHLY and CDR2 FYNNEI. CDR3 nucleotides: TGTGCCAGCAGACGGGACTTACAGAGCTCCTACGAGCAGTACTTC. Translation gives CASRRDLQSSYEQYF.

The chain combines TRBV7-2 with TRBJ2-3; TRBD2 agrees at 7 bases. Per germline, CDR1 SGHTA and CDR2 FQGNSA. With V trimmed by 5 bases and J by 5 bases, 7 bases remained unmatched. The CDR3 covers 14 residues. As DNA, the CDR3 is TGTGCCAGCAGCCCAGCGGGGTCCCAAGATACGCAGTATTTT. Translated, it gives CASSPAGSQDTQYF.

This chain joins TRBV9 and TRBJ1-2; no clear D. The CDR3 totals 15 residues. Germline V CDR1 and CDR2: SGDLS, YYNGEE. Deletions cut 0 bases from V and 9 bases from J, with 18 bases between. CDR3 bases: TGTGCCAGCAGCGTAGGGCAGGCGACCTTAAAAAGCTACACCTTC. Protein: CASSVGQATLKSYTF.

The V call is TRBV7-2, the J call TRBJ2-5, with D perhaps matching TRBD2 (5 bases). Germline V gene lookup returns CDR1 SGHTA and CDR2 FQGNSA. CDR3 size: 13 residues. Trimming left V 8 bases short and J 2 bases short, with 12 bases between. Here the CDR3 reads CASSGLRQETQYF. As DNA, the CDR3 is TGTGCCAGCTCTGGACTCCGACAAGAGACCCAGTACTTC.

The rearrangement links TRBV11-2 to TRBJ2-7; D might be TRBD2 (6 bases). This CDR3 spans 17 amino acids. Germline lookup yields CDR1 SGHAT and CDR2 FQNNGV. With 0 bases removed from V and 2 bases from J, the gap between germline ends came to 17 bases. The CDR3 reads CASSLEEGGRGAYEQYF. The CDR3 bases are TGTGCCAGCAGCTTAGAGGAGGGCGGGCGGGGTGCCTACGAGCAGTACTTC.

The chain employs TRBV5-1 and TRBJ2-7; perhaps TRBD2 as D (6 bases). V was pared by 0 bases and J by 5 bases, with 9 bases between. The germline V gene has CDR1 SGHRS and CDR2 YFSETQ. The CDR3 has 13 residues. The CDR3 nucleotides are TGCGCCAGCAGCTTGGCCGGGAGCGACGAGCAGTACTTC. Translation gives CASSLAGSDEQYF.

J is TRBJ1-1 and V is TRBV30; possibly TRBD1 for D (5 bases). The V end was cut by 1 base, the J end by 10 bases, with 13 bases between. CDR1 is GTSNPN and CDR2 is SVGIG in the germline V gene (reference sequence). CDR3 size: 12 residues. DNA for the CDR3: TGTGCCTGGAGTGGCGTAGGAGGGGCAGCTTTCTTT. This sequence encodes CAWSGVGGAAFF.

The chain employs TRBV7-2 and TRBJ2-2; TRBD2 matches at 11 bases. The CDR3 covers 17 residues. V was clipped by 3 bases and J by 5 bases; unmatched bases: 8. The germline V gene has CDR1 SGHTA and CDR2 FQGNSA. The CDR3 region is CASSFSPASGGTGELFF. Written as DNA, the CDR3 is TGTGCCAGCAGCTTTTCCCCAGCTAGCGGGGGGACCGGGGAGCTGTTTTTT.

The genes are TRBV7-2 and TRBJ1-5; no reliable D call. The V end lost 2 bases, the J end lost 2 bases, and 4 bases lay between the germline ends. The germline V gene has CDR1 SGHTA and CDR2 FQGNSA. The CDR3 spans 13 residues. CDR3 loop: CASSLQGNQPQHF. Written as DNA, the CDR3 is TGTGCCAGCAGCTTACAGGGCAATCAGCCCCAGCATTTT.

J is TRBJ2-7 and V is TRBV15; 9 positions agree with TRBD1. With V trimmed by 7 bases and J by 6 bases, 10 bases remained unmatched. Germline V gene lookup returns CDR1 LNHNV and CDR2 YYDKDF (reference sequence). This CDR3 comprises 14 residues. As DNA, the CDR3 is TGTGCCACCAAGACAGGGGACAGGGTGGCCGAGCAGTACTTC. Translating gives CATKTGDRVAEQYF. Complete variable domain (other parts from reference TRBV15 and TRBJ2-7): DAMVIQNPRYQVTQFGKPVTLSCSQTLNHNVMYWYQQKSSQAPKLLFHYYDKDFNNEADTPDNFQSRRPNTSFCFLDIRSPGLGDTAMYLCATKTGDRVAEQYFGPGTRLTVT.

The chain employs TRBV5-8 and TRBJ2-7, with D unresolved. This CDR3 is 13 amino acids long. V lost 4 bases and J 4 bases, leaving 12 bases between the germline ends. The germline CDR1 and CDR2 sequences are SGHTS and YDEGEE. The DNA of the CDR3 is TGTGCCAGCAGCCCCACCGGAGATTACGAGCAGTACTTC. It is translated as CASSPTGDYEQYF.

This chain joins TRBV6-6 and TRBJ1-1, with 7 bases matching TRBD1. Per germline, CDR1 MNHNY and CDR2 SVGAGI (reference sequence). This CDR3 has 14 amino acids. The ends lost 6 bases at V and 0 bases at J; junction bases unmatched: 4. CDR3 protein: CASRPQGMNTEAFF. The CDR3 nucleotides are TGTGCCAGCAGACCACAGGGGATGAACACTGAAGCTTTCTTT.